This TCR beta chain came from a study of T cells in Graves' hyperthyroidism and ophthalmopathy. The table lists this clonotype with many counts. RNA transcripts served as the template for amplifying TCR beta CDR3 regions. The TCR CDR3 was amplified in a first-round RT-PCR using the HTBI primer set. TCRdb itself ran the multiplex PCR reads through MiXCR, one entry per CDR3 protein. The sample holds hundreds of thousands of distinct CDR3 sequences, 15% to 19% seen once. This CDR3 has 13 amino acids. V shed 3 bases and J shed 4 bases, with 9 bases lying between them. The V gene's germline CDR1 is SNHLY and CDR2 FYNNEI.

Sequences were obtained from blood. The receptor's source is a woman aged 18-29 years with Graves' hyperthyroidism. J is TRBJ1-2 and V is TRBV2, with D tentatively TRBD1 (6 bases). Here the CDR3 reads CASSERGFYGYTF. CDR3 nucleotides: TGTGCCAGCAGTGAGAGGGGGTTCTATGGCTACACCTTC.